One sample yielded the 3 T cell receptor beta chains listed below, sequenced in a study of blood T cells in healthy people across ages. Using a J-beta primer mix together with a sample-barcoded 5' primer, a second PCR was run for roughly 6 to 12 cycles. TCRdb reanalysed the 5' RACE reads using MiXCR and keeps one entry per CDR3 protein. Of approximately 780,000 distinct CDR3 sequences in the sample, 25% to 30% were seen once. This sample also appeared in a second study, on T cells of mothers and their children.

The specimen sequenced was blood. The receptors were sampled from a boy aged 5-17 years in good health.

This clonotype was recorded a few times. This chain links TRBV10-3 with TRBJ2-2, with 8 bases aligning to TRBD2. The CDR3 runs to 17 residues. The germline V gene encodes CDR1 ENHRY and CDR2 SYGVKD. Trimming cost V 3 bases and J 3 bases; bases outside gene matches: 9. This CDR3 reads CAISEREAGDDTGELFF. The DNA for the CDR3 is TGTGCCATCAGTGAAAGAGAAGCGGGGGATGACACCGGGGAGCTGTTTTTT.

The genes are TRBV9 and TRBJ2-3, with 8 bases that match TRBD2. In germline, CDR1 is SGDLS, CDR2 YYNGEE. The V gene end was trimmed by 5 bases and the J gene end by 2 bases; junction bases not matched to a gene: 13. CDR3 length: 17 amino acids. In DNA form, the CDR3 reads TGTGCCAGCAGTGAGACCGGACTAGCCTACCCCACAGATACGCAGTATTTT. Its protein is CASSETGLAYPTDTQYF.

This clonotype showed up just a few times. A junction end diverges from the germline sequence, so it may reflect a read error. The rearrangement joins TRBV5-1 to TRBJ1-1; D gene ambiguous. The CDR3 totals 14 residues. Germline V lookup: CDR1 SGHRS, CDR2 YFSETQ. CDR3 sequence: CAGSFEDMNTEAFF. CDR3 nucleotide sequence: TGCGCCGGCAGCTTCGAAGACATGAACACTGAAGCTTTCTTT.